The 30 T cell receptor beta chains below were found in one sample sequenced in a study of cytomegalovirus exposure and HLA in healthy donors. The study ran its PCR with 60 Vbeta and 13 Jbeta primers. Libraries were prepared by immunoSEQ multiplex PCR; TCRdb keeps only in-frame clonotypes and omits some of them. The sample contains 200,000 to 250,000 clones, roughly 83% of which appear only once. The sequencing input was PBMCs. The receptors were sampled from a boy aged 2-15 years in good health and CMV-seronegative.

This chain joins TRBV2 and TRBJ2-1; maybe TRBD2 (6 bases). The CDR3 runs 15 residues. Germline CDR1 reads SNHLY; CDR2 reads FYNNEI. Trimming cost V 3 bases and J 0 bases, with 9 bases left between them. The DNA of the CDR3 is TGTGCCAGCAGTGAGGAGGGCAACTCCTACAATGAGCAGTTCTTC. Residues: CASSEEGNSYNEQFF.

This rearrangement joins TRBV6-5 to TRBJ1-1; D call uncertain. The V gene lost 6 bases and the J gene lost 0 bases, with 8 bases spanning the gap. Germline loops: CDR1 MNHEY, CDR2 SVGAGI. The CDR3 is 13 amino acids. The CDR3 region is CASSQVVNTEAFF. As DNA, the CDR3 is TGTGCCAGCAGCCAGGTCGTGAACACTGAAGCTTTCTTT.

J is TRBJ2-7 and V is TRBV19; 10 bases line up with TRBD2. After removal of 4 bases from V and 2 bases from J, the junction contained 5 bases not matched to a gene. The CDR3 spans 15 residues. Germline lookup yields CDR1 LNHDA and CDR2 SQIVND (reference sequence). The CDR3 nucleotides read TGTGCCAGTAGTACCATAGCGGGAGGCACCTACGAGCAGTACTTC. Its protein is CASSTIAGGTYEQYF.

The chain is built from TRBV7-9 and TRBJ2-7; 8 bases map to TRBD2. CDR3 size: 15 residues. Unmatched junction bases numbered 8, after V lost 3 bases and J lost 4 bases. Germline V gives CDR1 SEHNR, CDR2 FQNEAQ (reference sequence). CDR3 in DNA: TGTGCCAGCAGCTTCGAGCGGGGGCCTGCTTACGAGCAGTACTTC. This gives the protein CASSFERGPAYEQYF.

The chain carries TRBV15 and TRBJ2-2, with 9 bases identical to TRBD1. This CDR3 spans 16 amino acids. J lost 3 bases, V lost 0 bases, and 2 bases had no gene match. Germline assignment: CDR1 LNHNV and CDR2 YYDKDF (reference sequence). The CDR3 DNA reads TGTGCCACCAGCAGAGACAGACAGGGGGACACCGGGGAGCTGTTTTTT. This codes for CATSRDRQGDTGELFF.

The rearrangement joins TRBV25-1 to TRBJ1-2; no firm D call. V was trimmed by 1 base and J by 7 bases, leaving 19 bases between them. Germline lookup yields CDR1 MGHDK and CDR2 SYGVNS. The CDR3 has 16 amino acids. CDR3 loop: CASSELGTGRAGGYTF. CDR3 DNA sequence: TGTGCCAGCAGTGAATTGGGAACGGGAAGGGCCGGTGGCTACACCTTC.

The chain recombines TRBV6-5 with TRBJ2-7; D perhaps matches TRBD1 (5 bases). Germline CDR1 MNHEY, CDR2 SVGAGI. The CDR3 has 14 amino acids. Trimming took off 5 bases at V and 3 bases at J, with 14 bases between the two ends. The CDR3 bases are TGTGCCAGCAGTCCTCAGACAGCGCTCTACGAGCAGTACTTC. Encoded protein: CASSPQTALYEQYF.

This clone showed up just once. V and J are TRBV19 and TRBJ2-7; no definite D call. In germline, CDR1 is LNHDA, CDR2 SQIVND (reference sequence). V was pared by 3 bases and J by 3 bases, with 9 bases between. This CDR3 is built from 13 residues. The CDR3 reads CASSIRAGYEQYF. The DNA of the CDR3 is TGTGCCAGTAGTATTCGCGCCGGCTACGAGCAGTACTTC. Full variable domain (remainder filled in from reference TRBV19 and TRBJ2-7): DGGITQSPKYLFRKEGQNVTLSCEQNLNHDAMYWYRQDPGQGLRLIYYSQIVNDFQKGDIAEGYSVSREKKESFPLTVTSAQKNPTAFYLCASSIRAGYEQYFGPGTRLTVT.

V and J are TRBV14 and TRBJ1-1; no firm D call. The germline gives CDR1 SGHDN, CDR2 FVKESK. The ends were cut back, 1 base at V and 3 bases at J, with 6 bases in the middle. This CDR3 comprises 13 residues. DNA for the CDR3: TGTGCCAGCAGCCAAGGTCTAGACACTGAAGCTTTCTTT. Translating gives CASSQGLDTEAFF.

The V call is TRBV18, the J call TRBJ2-2, with D possibly matching TRBD2 (5 bases). The CDR3 is 13 residues long. CDR1 and CDR2 from the germline V gene are KGHSH and LQKENI. V gave up 6 bases and J gave up 5 bases, with 10 bases separating them. CDR3 DNA sequence: TGTGCCAGCTCTCGGACTGAGACCGGGGAGCTGTTTTTT. It encodes CASSRTETGELFF.

V usage is TRBV18 and J usage is TRBJ1-2; TRBD1 matches 8 bases. J gave up 10 bases and V 3 bases, and 10 bases lay outside the gene matches. The CDR3 totals 14 residues. Per germline, CDR1 KGHSH and CDR2 LQKENI. The CDR3 DNA follows: TGTGCCAGCTCACCCTTGGACAGGGATGCTTTCTACACCTTC. This gives the protein CASSPLDRDAFYTF.

Only a few counts were recorded for this clone. One junction end does not reproduce the germline sequence, and a read error may be involved. This chain connects TRBV7-7 to TRBJ2-6; 10 nucleotides line up with TRBD2. This CDR3 has 18 amino acids. Germline loops: CDR1 SSHAT, CDR2 FNYEAQ (reference sequence). The CDR3 nucleotides are TGTGCTAGCAGCTTAGACACTAGCGGGGTGACTGGGGCCAACGTCCTGACTTTC. This encodes CASSLDTSGVTGANVLTF.

The J gene is TRBJ2-3, the V gene TRBV9; possible D gene TRBD1, 5 bases. The ends were cut back, 2 bases at V and 7 bases at J, with 11 bases in the middle. The CDR3 sequence is 13 residues long. Germline CDR1 and CDR2: SGDLS and YYNGEE. The chain's CDR3 is CASSVDSPNTQYF. The CDR3 region has the DNA TGTGCCAGCAGCGTCGACAGTCCAAATACGCAGTATTTT.

V usage is TRBV6-6 and J usage is TRBJ2-1, with 9 bases that match TRBD2. The CDR3 has 15 amino acids. The germline V gene encodes CDR1 MNHNY and CDR2 SVGAGI (reference sequence). The junction had 8 bases not matched to a gene; V was cut back by 0 bases and J by 11 bases. CDR3 sequence reads: CASSYSSGSQVQQFF. The CDR3 DNA follows: TGTGCCAGCAGTTACTCTAGCGGGAGCCAGGTTCAGCAGTTCTTC.

This clone showed up just a few times. V usage is TRBV30 and J usage is TRBJ1-5; 9 bases are a match to TRBD1. The V gene end was trimmed by 3 bases and the J gene end by 5 bases; junction bases not matched to a gene: 2. This CDR3 has 13 residues. Germline CDR1 and CDR2: GTSNPN and SVGIG (reference sequence). CDR3 DNA: TGTGCCTGGAGCCGGGACAGGGATCAGCCCCAGCATTTT. Its protein is CAWSRDRDQPQHF.

CDR3 nucleotides: TGTGCCACCAGGAGCGGGGAGATAAGCAATGAGCAGTTCTTC. Protein: CATRSGEISNEQFF. J is TRBJ2-1 and V is TRBV15, with TRBD2 identical over 7 bases. Trimming cost V 6 bases and J 6 bases; bases outside gene matches: 8. CDR3 size: 14 residues. Germline V gives CDR1 LNHNV, CDR2 YYDKDF (reference sequence).

The rearrangement joins TRBV29-1 to TRBJ2-4; 8 nucleotides match TRBD2. V shed 6 bases, J shed 0 bases, and the junction held 13 bases outside the gene matches. CDR1 SQVTM and CDR2 ANQGSEA come from the germline V gene. This CDR3 contains 17 residues. The CDR3: CSVGLLAGSLAKNIQYF. DNA of the CDR3: TGCAGCGTCGGCCTGCTAGCGGGCTCCCTAGCCAAAAACATTCAGTACTTC.

J is TRBJ2-7 and V is TRBV4-1; D is perhaps TRBD1 (5 bases). Per the germline V gene, CDR1 is MGHRA and CDR2 is YSYEKL. This CDR3 contains 15 residues. V lost 0 bases, J lost 2 bases, and 11 bases lay in between. The CDR3: CASSQDRSRAYEQYF. CDR3 DNA sequence: TGCGCCAGCAGCCAAGATAGGTCCAGGGCCTACGAGCAGTACTTC.

Concerning this clone itself: Distinct nucleotide sequences in the sample also encode this CDR3. V and J are TRBV5-1 and TRBJ1-1, with no clear D. Germline V lookup: CDR1 SGHRS, CDR2 YFSETQ. This CDR3 has 13 residues. Trimming took 3 bases from V and 2 from J, leaving 8 bases between them. The CDR3 DNA reads as TGCGCCAGCAGCTCGACAAGAAACACTGAAGCTTTCTTT. Its protein is CASSSTRNTEAFF.

The CDR3 protein is CASSLIETGFSYEQYF. CDR3 nucleotides: TGCGCCAGCAGCTTGATAGAGACAGGGTTCTCCTACGAGCAGTACTTC. The V gene is TRBV5-1, the J gene TRBJ2-7; TRBD1 aligns across 7 bases. CDR1 SGHRS and CDR2 YFSETQ come from the germline V gene. The CDR3 is made up of 16 amino acids. Trimming removed 1 base from V and 0 bases from J; junction bases left unmatched: 7.

The chain joins TRBV2 to TRBJ2-7, with TRBD2 matching over 9 bases. Unmatched junction bases numbered 0, after V lost 9 bases and J lost 0 bases. CDR1 and CDR2 (germline): SNHLY, FYNNEI. The CDR3 runs to 12 residues. The CDR3 DNA sequence: TGTGCCAGTAGCGGGAGCTCCTACGAGCAGTACTTC. Its translation is CASSGSSYEQYF.

The chain employs TRBV5-1 and TRBJ2-2; 10 nucleotides match TRBD1. Trimming took 0 bases from V and 5 from J; bases not matched to a gene: 10. Per the germline V gene, CDR1 is SGHRS and CDR2 is YFSETQ. This CDR3 contains 18 residues. This chain's CDR3 is CASSLGPGQGVWTGELFF. The CDR3 nucleotides are TGCGCCAGCAGCTTGGGACCAGGACAGGGGGTTTGGACCGGGGAGCTGTTTTTT.

The chain uses TRBV6-1 and TRBJ2-2; 7 bases fit TRBD1. CDR3 length: 17 amino acids. Germline CDR1 and CDR2: MNHNS and SASEGT. The V segment lost 4 bases and the J segment 0 bases; nucleotides outside the gene matches: 8. DNA of the CDR3: TGTGCCAGCAGTGCCGGGACAGATTGGGCGAACACCGGGGAGCTGTTTTTT. Residues: CASSAGTDWANTGELFF.

This clone was counted a few times. The chain has TRBV10-1 and TRBJ2-2; TRBD1 aligns across 8 bases. The germline V gene has CDR1 WNHNN and CDR2 SYGVQD (reference sequence). Losses at the gene ends were 5 bases for V and 4 bases for J; bases not matched to a gene: 9. The CDR3 runs 16 residues. The CDR3 sequence is CASSPSDRAGTGELFF. DNA for the CDR3: TGCGCCAGCAGTCCTTCGGACAGGGCGGGCACCGGGGAGCTGTTTTTT.

This chain's CDR3 is CASSLLPWTGSAYEQYF. The CDR3 DNA reads TGCGCCAGCAGCCTCCTCCCTTGGACAGGGAGTGCCTACGAGCAGTACTTC. The chain is built from TRBV4-1 and TRBJ2-7; 8 bases agree with TRBD1. The germline gives CDR1 MGHRA, CDR2 YSYEKL. After removal of 4 bases from V and 2 bases from J, the junction contained 13 bases not matched to a gene. The CDR3 length is 17 residues.

This rearrangement joins TRBV6-6 to TRBJ1-4; D remains unclear. V lost 2 bases to trimming and J lost 8 bases, with 9 bases between them. CDR1 and CDR2 from the germline V gene are MNHNY and SVGAGI (reference sequence). This CDR3 region has 13 residues. CDR3 sequence reads: CASSYRDFEKLFF. CDR3 coding DNA: TGTGCCAGCAGTTACCGGGATTTCGAAAAACTGTTTTTT.

The chain couples TRBV5-4 to TRBJ1-3; possibly TRBD1 for D (5 bases). Germline V gene data show CDR1 as SGHNT and CDR2 as YYREEE (reference sequence). V was cut by 0 bases and J by 2 bases, with 12 bases left in between. This CDR3 contains 16 residues. The CDR3 is CASSLVGARAGNTIYF. The DNA of the CDR3 is TGTGCCAGCAGCTTGGTAGGGGCCAGGGCTGGAAACACCATATATTTT.

The chain uses TRBV10-3 and TRBJ2-7; D gene unclear. Germline assignment: CDR1 ENHRY and CDR2 SYGVKD. V was cut by 3 bases and J by 7 bases, with 7 bases left in between. The CDR3 consists of 11 residues. This chain's CDR3 is CAISDPGEQYF. The CDR3 bases are TGTGCCATCAGTGACCCCGGGGAGCAGTACTTC.

The chain has TRBV27 and TRBJ2-1, with TRBD2 identical over 10 bases. V was pared by 7 bases and J by 4 bases, with 1 base of the junction left unmatched. Germline V gene sequence: CDR1 MNHEY, CDR2 SMNVEV (reference sequence). CDR3 length equals 13 residues. CDR3: CASKAGGYNEQFF. In nucleotides, the CDR3 is TGTGCCAGCAAAGCGGGGGGGTACAATGAGCAGTTCTTC.

V is TRBV14 and J is TRBJ2-7; D remains unclear. This CDR3 has 13 residues. Germline V gene lookup returns CDR1 SGHDN and CDR2 FVKESK. Between the trimmed V and J ends, which lost 2 bases and 3 bases, there was a span of 8 bases. DNA for the CDR3: TGTGCCAGCAGCCAACGGGTCCACTACGAGCAGTACTTC. This encodes CASSQRVHYEQYF.